This T cell receptor beta chain originates from a study of cytomegalovirus exposure and HLA in healthy donors (dated 2017 in TCRdb). With respect to the entire study: An earlier analysis of several hundred of the donors reported 276 Gb of sequence data and more than 90 million unique TCR beta sequences from roughly 180 million T cells. An early release covering roughly 640 HLA-typed donors comprised approximately 290 gigabases of sequencing data and around 80 million unique TCR sequences. Among the roughly 400 genotyped donors, around 81% belonged to the genetic ancestry cluster associated with self-reported Caucasian donors. The aim of the study was to test whether cataloging public T cell receptors could identify signatures of past pathogen exposure. Using immunosequencing, the study profiled T cell repertoires from 666 subjects and related those repertoires to cytomegalovirus serostatus. A separate validation cohort of 100 to 150 different subjects was used in addition to the roughly 720-subject first cohort. The study combined high-throughput TCR immunosequencing, statistical association of individual TCRs with disease status, and machine learning to predict cytomegalovirus infection status. A later analysis re-examined previously published TCR beta repertoires from over 500 donors and added high-resolution HLA genotyping to investigate patterns of TCR occurrence. Rather than drawing on any new phenotypic data, the later analysis identified candidate immune exposures from TCR beta sequences and the way those sequences occurred across donors. An earlier analysis of several hundred of the donors used high-throughput TCR beta sequencing to judge whether each TCR beta V gene segment behaved as functional or pseudogenic. Alongside the repertoire data, information on donor age, sex, ethnicity and CMV serostatus was compiled. A later genetic analysis used genome-wide SNP genotypes for about 65% of the roughly 700 donors, treating that subset as a discovery cohort. Every repertoire in the discovery cohort had been generated on one and the same sequencing platform. Both class I and class II loci were covered by HLA typing, at four-digit resolution. The number of typed donors differed by locus: about 629-640 for A, B, C, DRB1 and DQB1; 522 for DQA1; some 590 for DPA1; and around 450 for DPB1. Because of strong linkage in the cohort, roughly five DR-DQ haplotypes were treated as single units for association and clustering. Across some 400 genotyped donors of the cohort, an average of approximately 200,000 unique TCR beta nucleotide sequences per donor were sequenced, and 15% to 20% of those sequences were non-productive. Paper-wide results and their limitations: A later genetic analysis reported fewer N-insertions in productive TCRs among donors in an Asian-associated ancestry cluster than the roughly 640-donor mean. Broadly in line with IMGT annotations, most TCR beta V segments showed up in productive rearrangements about 87% or about 30% of the time in an earlier analysis of some 590 of the donors. Because counts were too low, approximately 18 rarely observed V segments, including chromosome 9 orphons, were excluded from the earlier analysis of 587 of the donors. Cytomegalovirus status was reported to be diagnosed by the classifier with high specificity and sensitivity in both the original and validation cohorts. When HLA alleles, especially DR and DQ, strongly co-occurred, attributing TCR associations to individual alleles was difficult. Because HLA typing was missing for some donors at each locus, association tests included only the typed subset. In the study, around 160 TCR beta chains were listed as associated with cytomegalovirus. For the cohort, immune exposure information was limited to CMV serostatus. Linkage disequilibrium might explain the correlated functional status among segregating V segments, but an unknown experimental factor could not be ruled out. Sequencing depth was assumed to be roughly uniform across donors in the presence/absence analyses, though that assumption may not hold. In a later genetic analysis, a missense DCLRE1C variant was associated with V-gene and J-gene trimming of TCR beta chains, and the association was replicated in an independent cohort. This cohort had only TCR beta chains sequenced, and the lack of alpha or paired-chain data limited which features could be detected. Across donors, most TCR sequences were observed very rarely, whereas some public TCRs were present in many individuals. A later analysis associated about 17,000 TCR beta sequences with specific HLA alleles at a false discovery rate of 0.05. According to the authors, the approach could potentially be generalized to other disease states and immunological phenotypes. A later analysis found that TCR association rates varied across HLA loci, with DRB1 alleles showing the most associated TCRs and HLA-C alleles the fewest. A further reported finding was that TCR beta sequences accurately predicted the HLA-A and HLA-B alleles for most subjects in the first cohort. Three of the identified cytomegalovirus-associated TCR beta chains were confirmed in vitro to be specific for cytomegalovirus antigens. A cluster of highly shared sequence variants was judged likely to be a technical artifact of the sequencing pipeline. Compared with equally common non-associated chains, HLA-associated TCR beta chains in a later analysis were more clonally expanded and had lower generation probabilities. A later analysis reported that several top co-occurrence clusters appeared linked to parvovirus B19, influenza, CMV and Epstein-Barr virus. The 87-base-pair reads could not distinguish some IMGT-functional V segments, including TRBV6-2 and TRBV6-3, so those segments were excluded. According to a later analysis, most CMV-associated TCR beta chains appeared to be HLA-restricted, and the HLA associations seemed to be driven largely by CMV exposure.

Library prep was done by the immunoSEQ multiplex PCR assay. The multiplex PCR relied on a mix of 60 forward primers for TCR Vbeta segments and 13 reverse primers for TCR Jbeta segments. The CDR3 region of rearranged TCR beta genes was amplified from genomic DNA with a multiplex PCR assay. The Illumina HiSeq System was used to sequence the amplified TCR beta libraries as 87-base-pair reads. The authors' analysis ran thus. Across the 670 or so repertoires, a later analysis counted tens of millions of unique TCR beta chains, roughly 11 million of which were shared by at least two donors. A nearest-neighbor algorithm error-corrected the raw reads and collapsed the reads into unique sequences, merging closely related sequences to remove PCR and sequencing errors. Alignment of CDR3 sequences to IMGT reference sequences was used to assign V, D and J gene segments. For a sequence to be retained, at least a six-nucleotide match to both a V gene segment and a J gene segment was required. A rearrangement counted as productive if the CDR3 had no stop codons and remained in frame with V and J, and every other rearrangement counted as non-productive. CDR3 was defined by IMGT convention, running from the second conserved V-encoded cysteine to the conserved J-encoded phenylalanine. Sequences without an unambiguous match to a single V gene segment were excluded from the earlier analysis of approximately 560 of the donors. An earlier analysis of fewer than 750 of the donors called V segments functional above 56.7% productive rearrangements and segregating when the between-donor standard deviation exceeded 5%. A statistical classification framework was built to diagnose cytomegalovirus status from the catalog of TCR beta chain sequences. In a later analysis, TCR nucleotide sequences were compared against IMGT/GENE-DB human TR gene sequences so that V and J genes could be assigned. A later analysis assigned CDR3 sequences and most-parsimonious VDJ recombination scenarios with the TCRdist pipeline. In a later analysis, each TCR beta chain was defined by its CDR3 amino acid sequence together with its V-gene family, and reads without a unique V-gene family were excluded. A later analysis removed 450 to 600 highly shared, low-generation-probability nucleotide sequences to deal with suspected cross-contamination and a sequencing artifact. In a later analysis, a clonal expansion index was calculated for each public chain from normalized within-repertoire ranks of inferred template counts. A later analysis computed generation probabilities with a VDJ recombination model fitted to out-of-frame rearrangements, and checked the results against IGoR. In a later analysis, TCR-TCR, TCR-HLA and TCR-CMV co-occurrence was scored with hypergeometric tests, and a repertoire-size bias correction was applied to TCR pairs. In a later analysis, false discovery rates were estimated by permuting HLA or CMV assignments 20 times. In a later analysis, co-occurring TCRs were grouped using DBSCAN, with TCRdist sequence similarity added in when clustering inside HLA-allele-positive subsets. Repertoires with fewer than 30,000 or more than 120,000 public chains were left out of co-occurrence clustering, as were four to six repertoires with anomalous nucleotide sharing. TCRdb holds this immuneACCESS table with in-frame rearrangements only. Some clones are missing; in checked studies, unresolved V genes explain under half, and the rest has no known cause. V, J and clone size reflect that table, while D and trimming were determined from the DNA. The sample yields about 89,000 clones; roughly 67% were counted once. Of the sample, 2% to 2.5% falls within the top ten clones.

Points on this clone: The antigen it recognizes is unknown. Base qualities are missing; no much larger clone stands one base away.

The cohort comprised under 700 healthy bone marrow donors. At the time of sampling, all cohort members were nominally healthy, though unrecorded immune exposures were likely present. Of the 690 or so cohort members, around 310 had a positive CMV serostatus and about 360 had a negative one, while no CMV serostatus was recorded for the donor. A peripheral blood sample was provided by each donor, and peripheral blood mononuclear cells were used for TCR beta sequencing. Genomic DNA extraction from the blood cell samples was performed with the Qiagen DNeasy Blood Extraction Kit. CDR1 and CDR2 are drawn from the germline V gene: SNHLY, FYNNEI. The junction shows trimming of 11 bases on V and 3 bases on J, plus 17 bases between the germline ends. There are 14 amino acids in the CDR3, from cysteine to phenylalanine inclusive. Only the CDR3 portion is preserved as DNA: 42 bases, with reading frame beginning at the first base.

The chain couples TRBV2 to TRBJ1-5; TRBD1 is possibly the D segment (6 matching bases). The sample taken for sequencing was PBMCs. The sequence came from a human donor in good health. The CDR3 loop reads CAVKGGGFNQPQHF. Read as DNA, the sequence is TGTGCCGTAAAAGGGGGGGGATTCAATCAGCCCCAGCATTTT.